The 3 T cell receptor beta chains below come from one sample, sequenced in a study of T cell repertoires in cytomegalovirus infection. MiXCR was run by TCRdb on the reads, yielding one entry per CDR3 protein. The profile covers 310,000 or so distinct CDR3 sequences, with roughly 24% appearing a single time and about 14% taken by the ten largest. Sequenced input: PBMCs. The receptors originated from a human donor in good health (CMV status not recorded). Some clones in this sample may be carry-over from other donors' samples.

This clonotype was seen a handful of times. The CDR3 DNA sequence: TGTGCCAGCATCAGGGGGTACACTGAAGCTTTCTTT. Protein sequence: CASIRGYTEAFF. The chain links TRBV6-6 to TRBJ1-1, with 7 nucleotides matching TRBD1. Germline CDR1 reads MNHNY; CDR2 reads SVGAGI (reference sequence). The ends lost 7 bases at V and 3 bases at J; junction bases unmatched: 2. CDR3 length: 12 amino acids.

The V and J genes are TRBV28 and TRBJ2-3; D ambiguous. The CDR3 spans 11 residues. Trimming pared 8 bases from V and 5 bases from J, leaving 8 bases between. CDR1 MDHEN and CDR2 SYDVKM come from the germline V gene. The CDR3 here is CASGRLDTQYF. The CDR3 DNA follows: TGTGCCAGCGGCCGACTAGATACGCAGTATTTT.

This clonotype was counted between two and nine times. V and J are TRBV6-2 or TRBV6-3 and TRBJ2-2; 12 nucleotides match TRBD2. The trim removed 0 bases at V and 6 bases at J, leaving 8 bases unmatched. The CDR3 extends over 18 amino acids. Germline assignment: CDR1 MNHEY and CDR2 SVGEGT. CDR3 loop: CASSYSNLAGGFAGELFF. Here the CDR3 DNA reads TGTGCCAGCAGTTACTCGAATCTAGCGGGAGGGTTCGCCGGGGAGCTGTTTTTT.